This TCR beta chain was captured in a study of naive and memory T cell subsets. In this sample, this clonotype turned up a few times. Both TRBC1 and TRBC2 were covered by a beta constant-region primer of two equimolar oligonucleotides. Four rounds of PCR amplified the ligated cDNA using nested alpha and beta constant-region primers plus SP2. TCRdb fed the UMI-ligation and nested PCR reads into MiXCR, producing one record per CDR3 protein. The sample has 120,000 or so distinct CDR3 sequences, about 36% seen once; the top ten hold 0.9%. V lost 8 bases to trimming and J lost 1 base, with 8 bases between them. Germline CDR1 SQVTM, CDR2 ANQGSEA. This CDR3 is built from 12 residues.

J is TRBJ2-2 and V is TRBV29-1; no clear D gene. This sequence originates from a human donor in good health. The sample was central memory CD4+ T cells from blood. DNA for the CDR3: TGCAGCACCCAGAAGAACACCGGGGAGCTGTTTTTT. This gives the protein CSTQKNTGELFF.